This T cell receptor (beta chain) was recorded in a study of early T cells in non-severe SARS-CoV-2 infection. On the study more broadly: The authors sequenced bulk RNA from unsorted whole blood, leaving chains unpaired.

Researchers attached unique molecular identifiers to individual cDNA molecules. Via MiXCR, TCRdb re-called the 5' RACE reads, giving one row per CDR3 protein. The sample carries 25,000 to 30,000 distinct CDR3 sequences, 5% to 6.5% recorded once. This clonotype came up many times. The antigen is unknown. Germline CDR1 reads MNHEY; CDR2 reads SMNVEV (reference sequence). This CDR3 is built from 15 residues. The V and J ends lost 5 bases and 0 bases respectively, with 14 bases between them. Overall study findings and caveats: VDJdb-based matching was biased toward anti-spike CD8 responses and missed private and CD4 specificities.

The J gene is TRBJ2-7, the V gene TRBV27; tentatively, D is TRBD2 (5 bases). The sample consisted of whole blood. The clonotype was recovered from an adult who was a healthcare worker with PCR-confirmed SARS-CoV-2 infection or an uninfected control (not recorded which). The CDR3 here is CASSPRGESSYEQYF. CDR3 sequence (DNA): TGTGCCAGCAGTCCTCGGGGAGAGAGCTCCTACGAGCAGTACTTC.